This TCR beta chain was sequenced during a study of cytomegalovirus exposure and HLA in healthy donors (dated by TCRdb to about 2017). Background for the entire study: According to an earlier analysis of around 600 of the donors, about 190 million T cells yielded approximately 120 million unique TCR beta sequences and around 280 Gb of sequence data. Approximately 300 gigabases of sequencing data and roughly 90 million unique TCR sequences were included in an early release covering around 650 HLA-typed donors. The genetic ancestry cluster associated with self-reported Caucasian donors included over 65% of the 300 to 400 genotyped donors. The aim of the study was to test whether cataloging public T cell receptors could identify signatures of past pathogen exposure. Using immunosequencing, the study profiled T cell repertoires from 666 subjects and related those repertoires to cytomegalovirus serostatus. Along with the roughly 700-subject first cohort, a separate validation cohort of over a hundred different subjects was used. To predict cytomegalovirus infection status, the study combined high-throughput TCR immunosequencing, statistical association of individual TCRs with disease status, and machine learning. A later analysis re-analyzed previously published TCR beta repertoires from 650 to 800 donors and added high-resolution HLA genotyping to study TCR occurrence patterns. The later analysis used no new phenotypic data to find candidate immune exposures, relying instead on TCR beta sequences and their occurrence across donors. An earlier analysis of about 620 of the donors applied high-throughput TCR beta sequencing to assess whether each TCR beta V gene segment acted as functional or pseudogenic. Donor age, sex, ethnicity and CMV serostatus were compiled alongside the repertoire data. In a later genetic analysis, genome-wide SNP genotypes for about three fifths of the roughly 670 donors were used, and that subset was treated as a discovery cohort. All discovery cohort repertoires had been generated on a single sequencing platform. Both class I and class II loci were covered by HLA typing, at four-digit resolution. Typing coverage varied by locus: roughly 620-640 donors for A, B, C, DRB1 and DQB1; roughly 520 for DQA1; more than 600 for DPA1; around 490 for DPB1. Four or five DR-DQ haplotypes were treated as single units for association and clustering because of strong linkage in the cohort. Across approximately 400 genotyped donors of the cohort, an average of roughly 250,000 unique TCR beta nucleotide sequences per donor were sequenced, and roughly 20% of those sequences were non-productive.

Beyond this particular receptor, the publication reports: Strong co-occurrence of HLA alleles, especially DR and DQ, made assigning TCR associations to individual alleles difficult. Only TCR beta chains were sequenced in this cohort, and the absence of alpha or paired-chain data limited detectable features. The authors suggested that the approach could potentially be generalized to other disease states and immunological phenotypes. Cytomegalovirus status was reported to be diagnosed by the classifier with high specificity and sensitivity in both the original and validation cohorts. In a later analysis, TCR association rates were found to vary across HLA loci, with the most associated TCRs seen for DRB1 alleles and the fewest for HLA-C alleles. Immune exposure information for the cohort was limited to CMV serostatus. Correlated functional status among segregating V segments might be attributable to linkage disequilibrium, but an unknown experimental factor could not be ruled out. At a false discovery rate of 0.05, a later analysis linked roughly 17,000 TCR beta sequences to specific HLA alleles. An association between a missense DCLRE1C variant and V-gene and J-gene trimming of TCR beta chains was found in a later genetic analysis and replicated in an independent cohort. Most TCR sequences were seen in very few donors, while some public TCRs were found in many individuals. Over 15 rarely observed V segments, including chromosome 9 orphons, were excluded from the earlier analysis of a few hundred of the donors because counts were too low. In a later analysis, several top co-occurrence clusters were reported to appear linked to parvovirus B19, influenza, CMV and Epstein-Barr virus. Some IMGT-functional V segments, including TRBV6-2 and TRBV6-3, could not be distinguished by the 87-base-pair reads and were therefore excluded. HLA typing was unavailable for some donors at each locus, so association tests used only the typed subset. A group of highly shared sequence variants was considered likely to be a technical artifact of the sequencing pipeline. Broadly in line with IMGT annotations, most TCR beta V segments showed up in productive rearrangements about 90% or about 30% of the time in an earlier analysis of under 700 of the donors. In the study, around 160 TCR beta chains were listed as associated with cytomegalovirus. In a later analysis, HLA-associated TCR beta chains were found to be more clonally expanded and to have lower generation probabilities than equally common non-associated chains. According to a later analysis, most CMV-associated TCR beta chains appeared to be HLA-restricted, and the HLA associations seemed to be driven largely by CMV exposure. A further reported finding was that TCR beta sequences accurately predicted the HLA-A and HLA-B alleles for most subjects in the first cohort. Compared with the roughly 710-donor mean, donors in an Asian-associated ancestry cluster had fewer N-insertions in productive TCRs, according to a later genetic analysis. In vitro tests confirmed that three of the cytomegalovirus-associated TCR beta chains recognize cytomegalovirus antigens. The presence/absence analyses assumed that sequencing depth was roughly uniform across donors, and that assumption may not be true.

The library was prepared using the immunoSEQ multiplex PCR assay. A mixture of 60 forward primers for TCR Vbeta segments and 13 reverse primers for TCR Jbeta segments was used in the multiplex PCR. The CDR3 region of rearranged TCR beta genes was amplified from genomic DNA by a multiplex PCR assay. The Illumina HiSeq System was used to sequence the amplified TCR beta libraries as 87-base-pair reads. Per the original workflow: A later analysis counted about 80 million unique TCR beta chains across the 550 to 700 repertoires, and 9.5 million to 11 million of these chains were shared by at least two donors. To remove PCR and sequencing errors, raw reads were error-corrected and collapsed into unique sequences using a nearest-neighbor algorithm that merged closely related sequences. V, D and J gene segments were assigned by aligning CDR3 sequences to IMGT reference sequences. For a sequence to be retained, a match of at least six nucleotides was required to both a V gene segment and a J gene segment. Rearrangements were called productive when the CDR3 lacked stop codons and stayed in frame with V and J; all others were non-productive. Following IMGT convention, CDR3 was defined as the stretch from the second conserved V-encoded cysteine to the conserved J-encoded phenylalanine. Sequences without an unambiguous match to a single V gene segment were excluded from the earlier analysis of approximately 600 of the donors. An earlier analysis of 587 of the donors called V segments functional above 56.7% productive rearrangements and segregating when the between-donor standard deviation exceeded 5%. A statistical classification framework was built to diagnose cytomegalovirus status from the catalog of TCR beta chain sequences. In a later analysis, TCR nucleotide sequences were compared against IMGT/GENE-DB human TR gene sequences so that V and J genes could be assigned. Using the TCRdist pipeline, a later analysis assigned CDR3 sequences along with most-parsimonious VDJ recombination scenarios. A later analysis defined each TCR beta chain by its CDR3 amino acid sequence plus V-gene family, and excluded reads lacking a unique V-gene family. In a later analysis, approximately 640 highly shared, low-generation-probability nucleotide sequences were removed to address suspected cross-contamination and a sequencing artifact. For each public chain, a later analysis derived a clonal expansion index from normalized ranks of inferred template counts within each repertoire. In a later analysis, generation probabilities were computed using a VDJ recombination model fitted to out-of-frame rearrangements, and the results were checked against IGoR. In a later analysis, TCR-TCR, TCR-HLA and TCR-CMV co-occurrence was scored with hypergeometric tests, and a repertoire-size bias correction was applied to TCR pairs. False discovery rates were estimated in a later analysis by permuting HLA or CMV assignments 20 times. In a later analysis, co-occurring TCRs were grouped using DBSCAN, with TCRdist sequence similarity added in when clustering inside HLA-allele-positive subsets. Co-occurrence clustering excluded repertoires with fewer than 30,000 or more than 120,000 public chains, plus five with anomalous nucleotide sharing. TCRdb took this table from immuneACCESS and kept in-frame rearrangements with V and J called. Such tables lack part of the clones; where checked against another copy, unresolved V genes explain under half of the gap, and the rest is unexplained. Clonal size and the V and J genes are those of that table, whereas D and trimming came from the DNA. The sample yields some 99,000 clones; under 75% were counted once. About 1.2% of the sample goes to the ten largest clones.

Its CDR3 holds 14 amino acids, cysteine through phenylalanine. CDR3 DNA is the only sequence kept; it has 42 bases, read in frame from the first base. CDR1 and CDR2, per the germline V gene, are MGHDK and SYGVNS. Relative to germline, V is 8 bases shorter and J is 3 bases shorter, with 11 bases between their ends. On this clone: There is no known antigen for this receptor. Per-nucleotide qualities are absent, and no much larger clonotype sits a single base away.

In total, roughly 670 healthy bone marrow donors made up the cohort. Cohort members were all nominally healthy when sampled, although unrecorded immune exposures were likely present. The donor tested CMV seronegative and was one of the 352 seronegative cohort members. Every donor gave a peripheral blood sample, and the peripheral blood mononuclear cells from that sample were used for TCR beta sequencing. The Qiagen DNeasy Blood Extraction Kit was used to extract genomic DNA from the blood cell samples. Sequenced sample: PBMCs. The chain links TRBV25-1 with TRBJ2-6; the D gene cannot be resolved reliably. The clonotype was recovered from a female donor in good health and CMV-seronegative. The DNA reads TGTGCCAGCGGAGAAGTTGGTGGGGCCAACGTCCTGACTTTC. This yields the protein CASGEVGGANVLTF.